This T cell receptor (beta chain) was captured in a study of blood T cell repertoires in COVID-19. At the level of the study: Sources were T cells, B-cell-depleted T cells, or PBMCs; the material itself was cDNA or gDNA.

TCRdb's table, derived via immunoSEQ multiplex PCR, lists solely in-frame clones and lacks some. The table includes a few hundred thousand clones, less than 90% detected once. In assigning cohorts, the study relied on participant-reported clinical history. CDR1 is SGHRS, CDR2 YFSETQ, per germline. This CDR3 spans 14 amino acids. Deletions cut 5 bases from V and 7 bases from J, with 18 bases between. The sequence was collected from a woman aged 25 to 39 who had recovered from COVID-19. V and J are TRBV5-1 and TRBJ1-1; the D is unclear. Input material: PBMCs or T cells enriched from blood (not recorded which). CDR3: CASRLAGRSGEAFF. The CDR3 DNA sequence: TGCGCCAGCAGGTTAGCGGGAAGGAGTGGTGAAGCTTTCTTT.